This T cell receptor (beta chain) emerged from a study of blood T cell repertoires in COVID-19. This clone was recorded once. Sequenced by immunoSEQ multiplex PCR; TCRdb stores in-frame clones only, minus some. The table has around 200,000 clones, 86% seen once. The CDR3 extends over 14 amino acids. The V gene's germline CDR1 is GTSNPN and CDR2 SVGIG (reference sequence). V was clipped by 4 bases and J by 6 bases; unmatched bases: 11. The sequenced material came from peripheral blood. The genes are TRBV30 and TRBJ1-2; TRBD1 aligns across 7 bases. This receptor was identified in a woman aged 55-75 years with COVID-19, enrolled during active disease. As DNA, the CDR3 is TGTGCCTGGAAGTTCGGCAGGGGGATTCATGGCTACACCTTC. Residues: CAWKFGRGIHGYTF.